The clone carrying this T cell receptor beta chain was detected many times. Its antigen remains unknown. This entry is derived from a study of T cell clonality in common variable immunodeficiency. Study-wide results and caveats: T cell subpopulation sequencing would be needed to explain CVID clonality. Common variable immunodeficiency TCR beta sequences reportedly had fewer deletions and N-nucleotide insertions. Patient heterogeneity in the CVID cohort limited correlations between repertoire features and clinical complications.

Equal genomic DNA amounts from CVID and control samples were sequenced. Data came from immunoSEQ multiplex PCR; TCRdb stores just in-frame clones and leaves some out. The repertoire consists of approximately 81,000 clones, none detected only once. The clonotype originates from a person aged 18 to 75 in good health. Input material: peripheral blood mononuclear cells.

The CDR3 reads CASSLAVGASTYEQYF. The CDR3 DNA, read in part, is TGCGCCAGCAGCTTGGCCGTGGGGGCGAGTACCTACGAG. The chain recombines TRBV5-1 with TRBJ2-7; D perhaps matches TRBD1 (6 bases). The read finishes 3 residues shy of the CDR3 end, and the germline J gene is used to complete it. The germline CDR1 and CDR2 sequences are SGHRS and YFSETQ. V shed 0 bases and J shed 2 bases, with 15 bases lying between them. There are 16 residues in the CDR3.